This TCR beta chain was recorded in a study of cytomegalovirus exposure and HLA in healthy donors. Broader study findings: Some V segments, TRBV6-2 and TRBV6-3 among them, were indistinguishable and were therefore excluded. As a later analysis showed, several of the most significant clusters appeared to be linked to common viral pathogens.

13 Jbeta primers and 60 Vbeta primers were used for the PCR. Produced via immunoSEQ multiplex PCR; TCRdb's table is partial and in-frame only. This sample has 100,000 to 150,000 clones, with roughly 77% found just once. About this clone: The antigen remains undetermined.

Healthy bone marrow donors made up the cohort. The germline CDR1 and CDR2 sequences are SGHTA and FQGNSA. The CDR3 runs 15 residues. J was trimmed by 8 bases and V by 4 bases; bases with no gene match: 10. The sequence was collected from a man aged 35-49 years in good health and CMV-seronegative. V and J are TRBV7-2 and TRBJ2-1, with TRBD2 matching 8 bases. The sample comprised PBMCs. The CDR3 sequence is CASSSTSGGEYEQFF. The CDR3 DNA follows: TGTGCCAGCAGCTCCACTAGCGGAGGGGAGTATGAGCAGTTCTTC.